Listed here are 4 T cell receptor beta chains from one sample, sequenced in a study of identifying expanded T cells in peripheral blood. The method was immunoSEQ multiplex PCR; TCRdb's version includes in-frame clones alone and lacks a portion of them. The sample records about 53,000 clones, approximately 83% being singletons. Sequencing used blood. Every receptor here comes from a person between 18 and 70 years old in good health.

This chain joins TRBV7-2 and TRBJ2-1; D is uncertain. CDR1 and CDR2 from the germline V gene are SGHTA and FQGNSA. V dropped 5 bases and J dropped 10 bases, with 12 bases sitting between them. CDR3 length equals 12 residues. CDR3 sequence (DNA): TGTGCCAGCAGCCTCCCGATAGGCGAGCAGTTCTTC. This translates into CASSLPIGEQFF.

This clone has a single count. The chain links TRBV6-1 to TRBJ1-4; 9 bases are shared with TRBD1. The CDR3 sequence is 14 residues long. The ends lost 6 bases at V and 8 bases at J; junction bases unmatched: 7. Germline loops: CDR1 MNHNS, CDR2 SASEGT. The CDR3 spells CASSVTGGSEKLFF. DNA of the CDR3: TGTGCCAGCAGCGTGACAGGGGGAAGCGAAAAACTGTTTTTT.

This chain connects TRBV5-1 to TRBJ2-1; 7 bases line up with TRBD1. J lost 2 bases, V lost 0 bases, and 5 bases had no gene match. The CDR3 runs to 16 residues. From germline, CDR1 is SGHRS and CDR2 YFSETQ. CDR3 amino acids: CASSLGTGQTYNEQFF. As DNA, the CDR3 is TGCGCCAGCAGCTTGGGGACAGGCCAGACCTACAATGAGCAGTTCTTC.

The CDR3 spells CASSAIVGGQVGGGYTF. The CDR3 DNA sequence: TGTGCCAGCAGCGCCATCGTAGGTGGACAGGTCGGGGGTGGCTACACCTTC. The chain combines TRBV7-3 with TRBJ1-2, with 7 bases fitting TRBD1. With V trimmed by 5 bases and J by 7 bases, 19 bases remained unmatched. This CDR3 comprises 17 residues. Germline V CDR1 and CDR2: SGHTA, FQGTGA.